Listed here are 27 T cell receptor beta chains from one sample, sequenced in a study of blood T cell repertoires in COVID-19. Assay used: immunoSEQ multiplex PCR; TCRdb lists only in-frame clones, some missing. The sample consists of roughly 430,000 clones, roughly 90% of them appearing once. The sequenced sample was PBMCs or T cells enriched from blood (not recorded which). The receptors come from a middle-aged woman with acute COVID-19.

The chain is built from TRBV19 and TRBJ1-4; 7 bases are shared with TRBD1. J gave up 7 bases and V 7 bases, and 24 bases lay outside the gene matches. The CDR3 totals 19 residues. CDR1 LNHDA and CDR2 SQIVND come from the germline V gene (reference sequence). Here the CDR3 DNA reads TGTGCCAGTACTCCGCTGGGACAGCCACGCACTACGACGACTGAAAAACTGTTTTTT. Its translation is CASTPLGQPRTTTTEKLFF.

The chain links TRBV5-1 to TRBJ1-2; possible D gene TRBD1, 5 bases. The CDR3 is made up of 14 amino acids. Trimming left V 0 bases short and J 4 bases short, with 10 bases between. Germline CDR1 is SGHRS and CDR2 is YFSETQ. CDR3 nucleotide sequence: TGCGCCAGCAGCTTGGAAGGGCAGGGCTATGGCTACACCTTC. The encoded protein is CASSLEGQGYGYTF.

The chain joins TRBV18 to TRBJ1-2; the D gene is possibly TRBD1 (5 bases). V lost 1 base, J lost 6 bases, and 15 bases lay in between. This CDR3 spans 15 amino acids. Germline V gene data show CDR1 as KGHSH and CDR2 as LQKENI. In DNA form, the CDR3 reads TGTGCCAGCTCACCACTCCGGGACTCCGGGGATGGCTACACCTTC. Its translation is CASSPLRDSGDGYTF.

The DNA of the CDR3 is TGTGCCAGCAGCCAAGTTCTCTCTGGAAACACCATATATTTT. Translation gives CASSQVLSGNTIYF. V usage is TRBV16 and J usage is TRBJ1-3, with D uncertain. Germline CDR1 KGHSY, CDR2 FQNENV. The CDR3 spans 14 residues. V gave up 2 bases and J gave up 0 bases, with 5 bases separating them.

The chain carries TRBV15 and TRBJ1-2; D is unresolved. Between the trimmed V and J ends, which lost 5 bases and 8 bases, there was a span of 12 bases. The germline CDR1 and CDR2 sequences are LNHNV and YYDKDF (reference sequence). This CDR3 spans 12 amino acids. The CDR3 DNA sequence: TGTGCCACCAGCGGTCGAGGAGAGGGCTACACCTTC. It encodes CATSGRGEGYTF.

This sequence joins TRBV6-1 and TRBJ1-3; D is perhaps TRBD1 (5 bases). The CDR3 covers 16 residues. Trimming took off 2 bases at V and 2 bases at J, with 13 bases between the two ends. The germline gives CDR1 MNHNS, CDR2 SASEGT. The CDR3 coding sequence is TGTGCCAGCAGTGAAATAACTTGGGGGGCTGGAAACACCATATATTTT. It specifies CASSEITWGAGNTIYF.

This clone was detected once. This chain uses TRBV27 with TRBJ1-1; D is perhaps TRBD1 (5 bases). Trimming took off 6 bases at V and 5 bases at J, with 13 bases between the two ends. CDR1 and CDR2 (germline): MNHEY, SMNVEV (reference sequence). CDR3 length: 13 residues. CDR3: CASSPGRGTEAFF. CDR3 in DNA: TGTGCCAGCAGCCCCGGGAGGGGAACTGAAGCTTTCTTT.

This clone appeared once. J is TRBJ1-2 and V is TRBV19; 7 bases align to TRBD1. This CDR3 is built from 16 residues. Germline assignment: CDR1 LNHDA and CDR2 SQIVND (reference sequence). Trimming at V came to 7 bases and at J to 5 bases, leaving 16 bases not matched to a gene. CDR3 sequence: CASTTSTGLPGYGYTF. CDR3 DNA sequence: TGTGCCAGTACAACCTCGACAGGGCTCCCCGGGTATGGCTACACCTTC.

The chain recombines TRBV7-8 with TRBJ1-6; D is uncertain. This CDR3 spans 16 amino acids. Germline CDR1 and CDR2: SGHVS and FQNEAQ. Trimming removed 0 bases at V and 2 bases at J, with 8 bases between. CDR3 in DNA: TGTGCCAGCAGCTTAGCTTCTACCCCCTATAATTCACCCCTCCACTTT. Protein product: CASSLASTPYNSPLHF.

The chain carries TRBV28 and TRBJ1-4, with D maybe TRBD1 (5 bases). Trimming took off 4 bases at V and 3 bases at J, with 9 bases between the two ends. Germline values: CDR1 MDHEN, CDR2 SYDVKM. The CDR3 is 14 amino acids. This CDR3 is CASSYGGANEKLFF. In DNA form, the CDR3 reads TGTGCCAGCAGTTACGGGGGAGCTAATGAAAAACTGTTTTTT.

The chain's CDR3 is CASSYSLNRGFTAFF. CDR3 in DNA: TGTGCCAGCAGTTACTCCCTTAACAGGGGTTTTACAGCTTTCTTT. The chain uses TRBV6-5 and TRBJ1-1, with 7 bases aligning to TRBD1. CDR1 is MNHEY, CDR2 SVGAGI, per germline. The CDR3 covers 15 residues. Trimming took 0 bases from V and 10 from J; bases not matched to a gene: 11.

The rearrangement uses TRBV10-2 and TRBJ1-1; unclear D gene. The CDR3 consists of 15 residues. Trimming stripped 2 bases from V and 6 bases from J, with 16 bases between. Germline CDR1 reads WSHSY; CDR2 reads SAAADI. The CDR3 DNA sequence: TGCGCCAGCAGTGAGGAGGGAGGGTGGAGTCCTGAAGCTTTCTTT. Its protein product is CASSEEGGWSPEAFF.

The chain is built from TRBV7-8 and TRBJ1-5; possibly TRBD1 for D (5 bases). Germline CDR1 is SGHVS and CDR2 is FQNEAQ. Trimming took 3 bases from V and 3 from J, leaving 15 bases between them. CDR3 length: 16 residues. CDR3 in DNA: TGTGCCAGCAGCTTCCGCCTCGACAGCCTCAATCAGCCCCAGCATTTT. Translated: CASSFRLDSLNQPQHF.

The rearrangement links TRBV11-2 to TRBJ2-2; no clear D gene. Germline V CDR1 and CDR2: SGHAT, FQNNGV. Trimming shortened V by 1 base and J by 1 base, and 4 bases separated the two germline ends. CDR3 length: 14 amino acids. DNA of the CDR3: TGTGCCAGCAGCTTAGCAGGGAACACCGGGGAGCTGTTTTTT. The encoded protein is CASSLAGNTGELFF.

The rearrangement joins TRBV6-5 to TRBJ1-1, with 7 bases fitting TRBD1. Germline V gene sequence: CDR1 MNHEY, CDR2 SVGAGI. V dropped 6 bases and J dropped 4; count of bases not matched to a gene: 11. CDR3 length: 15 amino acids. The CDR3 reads CASRKPLTGVTEAFF. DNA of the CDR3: TGTGCCAGCAGGAAACCCCTAACAGGGGTCACTGAAGCTTTCTTT.

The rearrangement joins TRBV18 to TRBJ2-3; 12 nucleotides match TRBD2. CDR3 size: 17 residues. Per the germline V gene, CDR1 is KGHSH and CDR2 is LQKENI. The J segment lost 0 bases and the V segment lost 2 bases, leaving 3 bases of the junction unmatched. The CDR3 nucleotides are TGTGCCAGCTCACCAGGACTAGCGGGATATAGCACAGATACGCAGTATTTT. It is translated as CASSPGLAGYSTDTQYF.

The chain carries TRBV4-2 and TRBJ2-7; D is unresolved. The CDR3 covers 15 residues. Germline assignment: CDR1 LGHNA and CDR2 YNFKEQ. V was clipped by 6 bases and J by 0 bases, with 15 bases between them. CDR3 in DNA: TGTGCCAGCAGTTATGTGGCAACTACCTCCTACGAGCAGTACTTC. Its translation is CASSYVATTSYEQYF.

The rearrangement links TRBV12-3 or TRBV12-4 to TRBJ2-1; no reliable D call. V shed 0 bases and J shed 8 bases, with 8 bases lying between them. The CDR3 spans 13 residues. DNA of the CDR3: TGTGCCAGCAGTTTAGCGGTAGGAGATGAGCAGTTCTTC. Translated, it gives CASSLAVGDEQFF.

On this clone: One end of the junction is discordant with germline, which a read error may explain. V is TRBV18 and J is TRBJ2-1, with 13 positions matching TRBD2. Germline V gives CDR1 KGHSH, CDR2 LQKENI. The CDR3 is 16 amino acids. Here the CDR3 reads CASSPGLAGPYTEQFF. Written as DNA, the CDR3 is TGTGCCAGCTCACCGGGACTAGCGGGGCCGTACACTGAGCAGTTCTTC.

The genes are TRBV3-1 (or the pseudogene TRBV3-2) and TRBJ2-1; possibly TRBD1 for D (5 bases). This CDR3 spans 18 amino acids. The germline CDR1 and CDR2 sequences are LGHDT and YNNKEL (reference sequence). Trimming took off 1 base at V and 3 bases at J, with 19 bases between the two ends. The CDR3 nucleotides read TGTGCCAGCAGCCAAGGGGGAAATAGGGGCGCGGACTACAATGAGCAGTTCTTC. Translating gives CASSQGGNRGADYNEQFF.

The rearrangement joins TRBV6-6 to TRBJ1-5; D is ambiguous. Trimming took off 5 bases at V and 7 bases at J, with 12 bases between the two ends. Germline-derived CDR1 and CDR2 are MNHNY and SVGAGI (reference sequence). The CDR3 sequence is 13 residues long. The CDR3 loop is CASSPDTGQPQHF. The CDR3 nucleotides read TGTGCCAGCAGTCCAGACACTGGACAGCCCCAGCATTTT.

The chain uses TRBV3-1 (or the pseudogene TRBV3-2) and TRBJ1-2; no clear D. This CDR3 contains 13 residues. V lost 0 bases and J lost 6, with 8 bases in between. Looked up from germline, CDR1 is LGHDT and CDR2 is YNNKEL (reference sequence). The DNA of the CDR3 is TGTGCCAGCAGCCAAGAACAGAGGGATGGCTACACCTTC. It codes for CASSQEQRDGYTF.

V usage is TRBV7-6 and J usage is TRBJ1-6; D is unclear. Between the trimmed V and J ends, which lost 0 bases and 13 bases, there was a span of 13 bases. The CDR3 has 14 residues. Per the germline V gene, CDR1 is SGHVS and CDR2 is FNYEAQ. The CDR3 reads CASSLAEWRAPLHF. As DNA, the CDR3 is TGTGCCAGCAGCTTAGCGGAGTGGCGCGCGCCCCTCCACTTT.

The CDR3 region is CAWSLSYEQYF. DNA for the CDR3: TGTGCCTGGAGTCTATCCTACGAGCAGTACTTC. The rearrangement joins TRBV30 to TRBJ2-7; no definite D call. Germline V gene data show CDR1 as GTSNPN and CDR2 as SVGIG (reference sequence). This CDR3 spans 11 amino acids. V dropped 2 bases and J dropped 1 base, with 3 bases sitting between them.

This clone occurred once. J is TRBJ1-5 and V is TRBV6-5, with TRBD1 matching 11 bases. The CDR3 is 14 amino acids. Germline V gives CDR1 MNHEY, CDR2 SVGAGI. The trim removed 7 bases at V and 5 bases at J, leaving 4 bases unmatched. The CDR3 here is CASTPGQGDQPQHF. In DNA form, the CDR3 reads TGTGCCAGCACCCCGGGACAGGGGGATCAGCCCCAGCATTTT.

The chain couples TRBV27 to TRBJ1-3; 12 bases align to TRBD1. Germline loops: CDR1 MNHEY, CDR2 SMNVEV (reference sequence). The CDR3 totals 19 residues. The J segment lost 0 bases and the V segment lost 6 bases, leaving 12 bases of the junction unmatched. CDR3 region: CASRRRGQGAPSSGNTIYF. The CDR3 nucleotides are TGTGCCAGCAGACGTCGGGGACAGGGGGCTCCCAGCTCTGGAAACACCATATATTTT.

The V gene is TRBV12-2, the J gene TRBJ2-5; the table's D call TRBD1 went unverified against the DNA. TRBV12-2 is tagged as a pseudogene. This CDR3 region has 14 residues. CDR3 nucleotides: TGTGCAAGTCGCTTAGCGCCCAGGCCCGGGACCCAGTACTTC. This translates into CASRLAPRPGTQYF.